This T cell receptor beta chain was obtained from a study of T cell responses to AZD1222 COVID-19 vaccine. The study's findings and limits: With two AZD1222 doses given, Spike-specific TCR breadth and depth both rose.

The CDR3 length is 15 residues. Trimming cost V 7 bases and J 3 bases, with 16 bases left between them. Germline V gene data show CDR1 as MDHEN and CDR2 as SYDVKM. About this clone itself: Its antigen is still unknown.

Profiled with immunoSEQ multiplex PCR; TCRdb holds only in-frame clones, not every one. The sample lists 200,000 to 250,000 clones; about 93% were seen once. Here the sequenced sample was peripheral blood, taken on day 0 of MenACWY control vaccination. The chain carries TRBV28 and TRBJ1-3; weak D call: TRBD1 (5 bases). The sequence was collected from an adult in good health. CDR3 residues: CASILRGTYGNTIYF. CDR3 sequence (DNA): TGTGCCAGCATCCTTCGGGGGACTTATGGAAACACCATATATTTT.